The clone carrying this TCR beta chain showed up just once. Antigen: not known. Use of 60 Vbeta and 13 Jbeta primers characterized the PCR. Per the original methods: An analysis performed later counted 60 million to 90 million unique TCR beta chains (around 10 million of them shared). The assay was immunoSEQ multiplex PCR, and TCRdb's table has in-frame clones only and misses some. From that table come the V and J calls and clone size; the DNA was used to work out D and trimming. The sample gives approximately 130,000 clones, more than 70% of which show up once; about 6.7% is in the top ten. Germline V lookup: CDR1 KGHSH, CDR2 LQKENI. CDR3 length: 14 residues. V was cut by 3 bases and J by 8 bases, with 13 bases left in between. These data originate in a study of cytomegalovirus exposure and HLA in healthy donors. Study conclusions and caveats: Presence/absence results assume similar sequencing depth per donor, which may not hold. A later analysis showed that HLA-associated TCR beta chains had undergone more clonal expansion than equally common others. Later work found most CMV-associated TCR beta chains apparently HLA-restricted.

The sequenced sample was PBMCs. The TCR was taken from a woman in her 30s in good health and CMV-seropositive. V and J are TRBV18 and TRBJ1-4; no clear D. CDR3: CASSPREAREKLFF. CDR3 bases: TGTGCCAGCTCACCCCGGGAGGCGAGGGAAAAACTGTTTTTT.